The 25 T cell receptor beta chains given below trace back to one sample, sequenced in a study of T cell responses to AZD1222 COVID-19 vaccine. TCRdb's copy holds only in-frame clones and misses some; the assay was immunoSEQ multiplex PCR. The sample contains some 180,000 clones, about nine tenths of which appear only once. Sequences were derived from peripheral blood, sampled 28 days after the second AZD1222 dose. All receptors derive from an adult who received the AZD1222 COVID-19 vaccine.

The rearrangement uses TRBV6-5 and TRBJ2-7; either TRBD1 or TRBD2 may supply D (6 bases each). Germline CDR1 is MNHEY and CDR2 is SVGAGI. CDR3 length: 13 amino acids. Trimming took 8 bases from V and 2 from J, leaving 13 bases between them. CDR3 DNA sequence: TGTGCCAGCCGGGGGCCAAACACCTACGAGCAGTACTTC. Residues: CASRGPNTYEQYF.

The chain carries TRBV9 and TRBJ2-7; D is unclear. V dropped 0 bases and J dropped 2 bases, with 12 bases sitting between them. CDR1 is SGDLS and CDR2 is YYNGEE in the germline V gene. CDR3 length: 15 amino acids. The CDR3 region has the DNA TGTGCCAGCAGCGTAGGGGTCGGCCCAACCTACGAGCAGTACTTC. This translates into CASSVGVGPTYEQYF.

This chain joins TRBV19 and TRBJ1-2; tentatively, D is TRBD1 (6 bases). The CDR3 consists of 14 residues. The germline CDR1 and CDR2 sequences are LNHDA and SQIVND (reference sequence). Trimming removed 5 bases from V and 4 bases from J, with 14 bases in between. The chain's CDR3 is CASSVQGGFYGYTF. DNA of the CDR3: TGTGCCAGTAGTGTACAGGGAGGCTTCTATGGCTACACCTTC.

The J gene is TRBJ2-3, the V gene TRBV9, with 7 bases lining up with TRBD2. In germline, CDR1 is SGDLS, CDR2 YYNGEE. J gave up 2 bases and V 0 bases, and 9 bases lay outside the gene matches. This CDR3 is 17 amino acids long. The CDR3 DNA sequence: TGTGCCAGCAGCGTAGGTAGGCTAGCGGCCTTCACAGATACGCAGTATTTT. It specifies CASSVGRLAAFTDTQYF.

This chain connects TRBV9 to TRBJ2-7; 12 bases match TRBD2. The germline CDR1 and CDR2 sequences are SGDLS and YYNGEE. The CDR3 length is 15 residues. J lost 5 bases, V lost 0 bases, and 3 bases had no gene match. In DNA, the CDR3 is TGTGCCAGCAGCGTAGGGACTAGCGGGATCGACGAGCAGTACTTC. Protein product: CASSVGTSGIDEQYF.

A single count supports this clone. The genes are TRBV10-2 and TRBJ1-6; tentatively, D is TRBD1 (5 bases). The V gene lost 4 bases and the J gene lost 10 bases, with 11 bases spanning the gap. CDR3 size: 13 residues. Germline-derived CDR1 and CDR2 are WSHSY and SAAADI. This CDR3 is CASSVGVGSPLHF. CDR3 DNA: TGCGCCAGCAGTGTGGGGGTAGGGTCACCCCTCCACTTT.

This rearrangement joins TRBV19 to TRBJ1-1, with D uncertain. Per the germline V gene, CDR1 is LNHDA and CDR2 is SQIVND (reference sequence). Trimming stripped 5 bases from V and 7 bases from J, with 20 bases between. The CDR3 is made up of 15 amino acids. The CDR3 is CASSGVDSRRGEAFF. The CDR3 DNA is TGTGCCAGTAGTGGCGTCGACTCCCGGCGGGGTGAAGCTTTCTTT. The entire variable domain, with the rest obtained from reference TRBV19 and TRBJ1-1, is as follows: DGGITQSPKYLFRKEGQNVTLSCEQNLNHDAMYWYRQDPGQGLRLIYYSQIVNDFQKGDIAEGYSVSREKKESFPLTVTSAQKNPTAFYLCASSGVDSRRGEAFFGQGTRLTVV.

V is TRBV28 and J is TRBJ1-2; TRBD1 matches 10 bases. Per the germline V gene, CDR1 is MDHEN and CDR2 is SYDVKM. This CDR3 has 13 residues. The V and J ends lost 6 bases and 7 bases, in that order; junction bases with no gene match: 5. CDR3 region: CASSPGTGVGYTF. CDR3 DNA sequence: TGTGCCAGCAGCCCCGGGACAGGGGTTGGCTACACCTTC.

The chain recombines TRBV28 with TRBJ2-7; D is possibly TRBD2 (5 bases). The CDR3 length is 12 residues. Germline V CDR1 and CDR2: MDHEN, SYDVKM. Trimming removed 8 bases at V and 5 bases at J, with 13 bases between. CDR3 bases: TGTGCCAGCGAGGGAGCCAACCACGAGCAGTACTTC. Its translation: CASEGANHEQYF.

This clone has just one count. The CDR3, as DNA: TGTGCCAGCAGCCAAGTAATGGGACAGTTTCAAGAGACCCAGTACTTC. Translating gives CASSQVMGQFQETQYF. V usage is TRBV3-1 (or the pseudogene TRBV3-2) and J usage is TRBJ2-5, with TRBD1 identical over 7 bases. Looked up from germline, CDR1 is LGHDT and CDR2 is YNNKEL (reference sequence). The CDR3 loop spans 16 amino acids. The V segment lost 1 base and the J segment 2 bases; nucleotides outside the gene matches: 7.

This chain links TRBV13 with TRBJ2-3, with TRBD2 as a possible D gene (6 bases). The CDR3 runs 13 residues. The V end lost 5 bases, the J end lost 3 bases, and 9 bases lay between the germline ends. CDR1 is PRHDT, CDR2 FYEKMQ, per germline (reference sequence). This chain's CDR3 is CASSPRGTDTQYF. In nucleotides, the CDR3 is TGTGCCAGCAGCCCCCGGGGGACAGATACGCAGTATTTT.

J is TRBJ2-2 and V is TRBV12-3 or TRBV12-4; a weak D match, TRBD1 (5 bases). This CDR3 region has 13 residues. Trimming took off 7 bases at V and 6 bases at J, with 12 bases between the two ends. The CDR3: CASTLGHPGELFF. The CDR3 DNA sequence: TGTGCCAGCACCTTAGGACACCCCGGGGAGCTGTTTTTT.

The V call is TRBV27, the J call TRBJ2-5; 12 bases are shared with TRBD2. The CDR3 has 16 residues. After removal of 6 bases from V and 1 base from J, the junction contained 6 bases not matched to a gene. The germline gives CDR1 MNHEY, CDR2 SMNVEV (reference sequence). The CDR3 is CASSLLAGGLQETQYF. In nucleotides, the CDR3 is TGTGCCAGCAGCTTACTAGCGGGGGGACTCCAAGAGACCCAGTACTTC.

The chain links TRBV12-2 to TRBJ1-5. TRBV12-2 is annotated as a pseudogene. This CDR3 is 15 amino acids long. CDR3 coding DNA: TGTGCAAGTCGCTTGGGGGGGTCCCTCTATCAGCCCCAGCATTTT. Its protein product is CASRLGGSLYQPQHF.

This chain uses TRBV21-1 with TRBJ2-5; the D segment call TRBD2 is taken from the table without a DNA check. TRBV21-1 is termed a pseudogene. The CDR3 length is 12 residues. Here the CDR3 reads CASSKPFPLKYF. In DNA form, the CDR3 reads TGTGCCAGCAGCAAACCGTTTCCACTGAAATACTTC.

The chain uses TRBV7-6 and TRBJ1-5; no clear D gene. CDR3 length equals 13 residues. Germline-derived CDR1 and CDR2 are SGHVS and FNYEAQ. Trimming removed 2 bases from V and 3 bases from J, with 5 bases in between. The CDR3 protein is CASSLTSNQPQHF. In DNA form, the CDR3 reads TGTGCCAGCAGCTTAACCTCCAATCAGCCCCAGCATTTT.

This chain connects TRBV4-1 to TRBJ1-2; possibly TRBD1 for D (6 bases). The V end lost 1 base, the J end lost 8 bases, and 14 bases lay between the germline ends. Germline V gene lookup returns CDR1 MGHRA and CDR2 YSYEKL. The CDR3 length is 14 residues. The CDR3, as DNA: TGCGCCAGCAGCCAAGGGGGGCCAATTGGGGGCTACACCTTC. Translation gives CASSQGGPIGGYTF.

The V gene is TRBV30, the J gene TRBJ1-3, with TRBD1 as a possible D gene (5 bases). V was clipped by 2 bases and J by 6 bases, with 17 bases between them. CDR3 length equals 15 residues. CDR1 and CDR2 (germline): GTSNPN, SVGIG (reference sequence). DNA for the CDR3: TGTGCCTGGAGTCCCGGGGGTAACGATCTAAACACCATATATTTT. Translation gives CAWSPGGNDLNTIYF. The full variable domain, with the rest looked up from reference TRBV30 and TRBJ1-3, is SQTIHQWPATLVQPVGSPLSLECTVEGTSNPNLYWYRQAAGRGLQLLFYSVGIGQISSEVPQNLSASRPQDRQFILSSKKLLLSDSGFYLCAWSPGGNDLNTIYFGEGSWLTVV.

The V call is TRBV11-2, the J call TRBJ1-3, with 7 bases aligning to TRBD1. V gave up 5 bases and J gave up 2 bases; unmatched junction bases: 9. The CDR3 has 16 residues. Germline V lookup: CDR1 SGHAT, CDR2 FQNNGV. CDR3 in DNA: TGTGCCAGCAGCGCGCCCAGGGGGTCCACTGGAAACACCATATATTTT. Protein: CASSAPRGSTGNTIYF.

The V gene is TRBV5-1, the J gene TRBJ2-3; TRBD2 matches 9 bases. CDR3 length: 15 residues. Looked up from germline, CDR1 is SGHRS and CDR2 is YFSETQ. J lost 4 bases, V lost 4 bases, and 7 bases had no gene match. The CDR3: CASSDLSGSSDTQYF. The CDR3 DNA reads TGCGCCAGCAGCGACCTTAGCGGGAGTTCAGATACGCAGTATTTT.

The chain is built from TRBV5-1 and TRBJ2-3, with TRBD2 matching 9 bases. The CDR3 runs to 19 residues. V shed 1 base and J 1 base; nucleotides not matched to a gene: 13. Germline CDR1 SGHRS, CDR2 YFSETQ. In nucleotides, the CDR3 is TGCGCCAGCAGCTTGATAGGGGTGGTTAGCGGGGGCCGCACAGATACGCAGTATTTT. Residues: CASSLIGVVSGGRTDTQYF. Full variable domain (remainder filled in from reference TRBV5-1 and TRBJ2-3): KAGVTQTPRYLIKTRGQQVTLSCSPISGHRSVSWYQQTPGQGLQFLFEYFSETQRNKGNFPGRFSGRQFSNSRSEMNVSTLELGDSALYLCASSLIGVVSGGRTDTQYFGPGTRLTVL.

The chain carries TRBV3-1 (or the pseudogene TRBV3-2) and TRBJ2-4; D unclear. The ends were cut back, 1 base at V and 0 bases at J, with 7 bases in the middle. The CDR3 totals 15 residues. Germline assignment: CDR1 LGHDT and CDR2 YNNKEL (reference sequence). CDR3 sequence reads: CASSQVRLAKNIQYF. Here the CDR3 DNA reads TGTGCCAGCAGCCAAGTCAGACTAGCCAAAAACATTCAGTACTTC.

CDR3 coding DNA: TGTGCCAGCAGCTCCTCCCCTCGCGGGGGGCCCTACGAGCAGTACTTC. Translated, it gives CASSSSPRGGPYEQYF. This chain uses TRBV7-9 with TRBJ2-7, with TRBD2 matching over 8 bases. The junction had 10 bases not matched to a gene; V was cut back by 4 bases and J by 2 bases. CDR1 is SEHNR, CDR2 FQNEAQ, per germline (reference sequence). The CDR3 has 16 amino acids.

This sequence joins TRBV4-1 and TRBJ2-1; 8 positions match TRBD2. J lost 0 bases, V lost 0 bases, and 1 base had no gene match. Germline V gives CDR1 MGHRA, CDR2 YSYEKL. The CDR3 spans 16 residues. The CDR3 nucleotides are TGCGCCAGCAGCCAAGAGACTAGCGTCTCCTACAATGAGCAGTTCTTC. Protein product: CASSQETSVSYNEQFF.

The chain employs TRBV9 and TRBJ1-2; D not resolved. Germline V CDR1 and CDR2: SGDLS, YYNGEE. V lost 3 bases and J 8 bases, leaving 20 bases between the germline ends. CDR3 length: 15 amino acids. The CDR3 nucleotides read TGTGCCAGCAGCGCCCCATATAGGCTATTTGAGGGCTACACCTTC. Its protein product is CASSAPYRLFEGYTF.